These 26 T cell receptor beta chains share one sample of origin, sequenced in a study of T-cell memory formation after mild COVID-19 (dated by TCRdb to the early 2020s). Library construction relied on 5' RACE. Sequenced using an Illumina NovaSeq 6000. TCRdb reworked the public reads: Q25 trimming with fastp, MiXCR clone assembly, productive beta chains retained. Here each entry gathers all rows of one CDR3 protein and keeps the most common genes and DNA. This sample comprises more than 450,000 distinct CDR3 sequences, roughly 18% of them detected only once. The top ten hold more than 10% of the sample. The sequenced sample was PBMCs or a T cell subset sorted from them (not recorded which). The receptors were sampled from an adult woman who had mild COVID-19 (a few samples of this study predate the infection). The sample titles of this study are shuffled in the database, so cell type and time point are left out; the donor was told from shared clones.

This chain uses TRBV5-6 with TRBJ2-7; possibly TRBD1 for D (6 bases). Germline loops: CDR1 SGHDT, CDR2 YYEEEE. V was pared by 4 bases and J by 0 bases, with 11 bases between. The CDR3 sequence is 14 residues long. In DNA, the CDR3 is TGTGCCAGCAGCGTTGGGGGCTACTCCTACGAGCAGTACTTC. It codes for CASSVGGYSYEQYF.

At least ten counts were recorded for this clonotype. This rearrangement joins TRBV4-3 to TRBJ2-2; TRBD1 agrees at 7 bases. The germline V gene has CDR1 LGHNA and CDR2 YSLEER. V was clipped by 3 bases and J by 4 bases; unmatched bases: 5. The CDR3 has 15 amino acids. The CDR3 loop reads CASSQRTGSTGELFF. The CDR3 DNA is TGCGCCAGCAGCCAGAGGACAGGCTCCACCGGGGAGCTGTTTTTT.

CDR3 sequence reads: CASSREAKGRGPDTQYF. CDR3 coding DNA: TGTGCCAGCAGCCGTGAGGCCAAGGGGAGGGGGCCAGATACGCAGTATTTT. The V gene is TRBV7-3, the J gene TRBJ2-3, with D perhaps given as TRBD1 or TRBD2 (7 bases each). The V gene lost 5 bases and the J gene lost 4 bases, with 22 bases spanning the gap. Germline CDR1 SGHTA, CDR2 FQGTGA. This CDR3 contains 17 residues.

The chain joins TRBV27 to TRBJ2-3; D ambiguous. Trimming removed 10 bases from V and 5 bases from J, with 19 bases in between. Germline assignment: CDR1 MNHEY and CDR2 SMNVEV (reference sequence). CDR3 length: 14 amino acids. The CDR3 is CATHTLLVGDTQYF. Here the CDR3 DNA reads TGTGCCACCCATACACTTTTAGTCGGAGATACGCAGTATTTT.

J is TRBJ2-1 and V is TRBV23-1; 15 bases are shared with TRBD2. TRBV23-1 is flagged as an ORF with uncertain function. The CDR3 sequence is 17 residues long. Trimming at V came to 2 bases and at J to 7 bases, leaving 6 bases not matched to a gene. CDR3 sequence reads: CASSQPGTSGRWNEQFF. CDR3 DNA sequence: TGCGCCAGCAGTCAACCTGGGACTAGCGGGAGGTGGAATGAGCAGTTCTTC.

The chain links TRBV7-2 to TRBJ2-5; 7 nucleotides match TRBD2. The CDR3 length is 13 residues. Germline trimming cut 6 bases from V and 4 bases from J; bases unmatched to any gene: 5. Germline CDR1 SGHTA, CDR2 FQGNSA. CDR3 region: CASRSGGPETQYF. In nucleotides, the CDR3 is TGTGCCAGCAGGTCGGGGGGTCCAGAGACCCAGTACTTC. The complete variable domain, with remaining parts taken from reference TRBV7-2 and TRBJ2-5, reads GAGVSQSPSNKVTEKGKDVELRCDPISGHTALYWYRQSLGQGLEFLIYFQGNSAPDKSGLPSDRFSAERTGGSVSTLTIQRTQQEDSAVYLCASRSGGPETQYFGPGTRLLVL.

This clonotype appeared a few times. The rearrangement links TRBV7-9 to TRBJ2-3; weak D call: TRBD1 (5 bases). Germline CDR1 is SEHNR and CDR2 is FQNEAQ (reference sequence). The CDR3 sequence is 15 residues long. V was trimmed by 0 bases and J by 2 bases, leaving 9 bases between them. In DNA form, the CDR3 reads TGTGCCAGCAGCTTAGCTTTGGACATCACAGATACGCAGTATTTT. Translating gives CASSLALDITDTQYF. Full variable domain (missing parts from reference TRBV7-9 and TRBJ2-3): DTGVSQNPRHKITKRGQNVTFRCDPISEHNRLYWYRQTLGQGPEFLTYFQNEAQLEKSRLLSDRFSAERPKGSFSTLEIQRTEQGDSAMYLCASSLALDITDTQYFGPGTRLTVL.

This clonotype was observed a few times. This chain joins TRBV7-8 and TRBJ1-5; maybe TRBD1 (6 bases). The CDR3 runs to 13 residues. Trimming removed 5 bases from V and 7 bases from J, with 12 bases in between. CDR1 is SGHVS and CDR2 is FQNEAQ in the germline V gene. The CDR3 bases are TGTGCCAGCAGCCATCAGGGGCGACAGCCCCAGCATTTT. Protein: CASSHQGRQPQHF.

The sample holds a few counts of this clonotype. The chain is built from TRBV15 and TRBJ2-3; 10 bases are shared with TRBD2. The germline V gene encodes CDR1 LNHNV and CDR2 YYDKDF (reference sequence). CDR3 length equals 17 residues. V gave up 0 bases and J gave up 0 bases; unmatched junction bases: 3. CDR3 coding DNA: TGTGCCACCAGCAGAGAAGCGGGAGGGGGGAGCACAGATACGCAGTATTTT. It is translated as CATSREAGGGSTDTQYF.

The chain joins TRBV7-8 to TRBJ1-5; no clear D. The CDR3 has 13 amino acids. Germline V gives CDR1 SGHVS, CDR2 FQNEAQ. Trimming removed 8 bases from V and 3 bases from J, with 11 bases in between. In nucleotides, the CDR3 is TGTGCCAGCTCCAGGCAGAACAATCAGCCCCAGCATTTT. The encoded protein is CASSRQNNQPQHF.

The chain links TRBV6-5 to TRBJ2-1; 7 bases line up with TRBD1. The CDR3 is 16 amino acids. Germline CDR1 is MNHEY and CDR2 is SVGAGI. Trimming removed 0 bases from V and 8 bases from J; junction bases left unmatched: 10. The CDR3 here is CASSYSGDRVAYEQFF. The CDR3 DNA follows: TGTGCCAGCAGTTACTCGGGCGACAGGGTTGCGTATGAGCAGTTCTTC.

This clonotype has more than one count but fewer than ten. V is TRBV27 and J is TRBJ2-1; D remains ambiguous. The CDR3 has 14 amino acids. Trimming pared 8 bases from V and 3 bases from J, leaving 14 bases between. Germline-derived CDR1 and CDR2 are MNHEY and SMNVEV (reference sequence). CDR3 sequence: CASAPDGVYNEQFF. In DNA form, the CDR3 reads TGTGCCAGCGCACCGGATGGGGTCTACAATGAGCAGTTCTTC.

The V and J genes are TRBV7-9 and TRBJ2-7; 11 nucleotides match TRBD1. This CDR3 has 15 amino acids. CDR1 SEHNR and CDR2 FQNEAQ come from the germline V gene (reference sequence). Trimming removed 4 bases from V and 5 bases from J; junction bases left unmatched: 7. CDR3 residues: CASSSRGTGGDEQYF. The CDR3 DNA sequence: TGTGCCAGCAGCTCCCGAGGGACAGGGGGTGACGAGCAGTACTTC.

This clonotype was detected only a few times. CDR3 residues: CAWSATSRYNEQFF. The CDR3 coding sequence is TGTGCCTGGAGTGCTACTAGCCGATACAATGAGCAGTTCTTC. This chain connects TRBV30 to TRBJ2-1; D possibly corresponds to TRBD2 (6 bases). Trimming removed 1 base at V and 4 bases at J, with 11 bases between. The germline V gene encodes CDR1 GTSNPN and CDR2 SVGIG (reference sequence). The CDR3 has 14 amino acids.

The chain couples TRBV7-2 to TRBJ2-1; a weak D match, TRBD2 (6 bases). CDR3 size: 15 residues. Germline V gives CDR1 SGHTA, CDR2 FQGNSA. The V and J ends lost 5 bases and 7 bases respectively, with 18 bases between them. The CDR3 region has the DNA TGTGCCAGCAGCGTCGGGACCGTGGGGAGGAATGAGCAGTTCTTC. This sequence encodes CASSVGTVGRNEQFF.

In this sample, this clonotype turned up a few times. The chain links TRBV15 to TRBJ2-5; 8 nucleotides agree with TRBD2. Germline V CDR1 and CDR2: LNHNV, YYDKDF (reference sequence). Trimming cost V 0 bases and J 4 bases; bases outside gene matches: 10. The CDR3 has 17 residues. This chain's CDR3 is CATSREARPAGVETQYF. CDR3 bases: TGTGCCACCAGCAGAGAAGCGCGGCCAGCGGGAGTAGAGACCCAGTACTTC.

CDR3 in amino acids: CASSLWRSDTQYF. The CDR3 nucleotides read TGCGCCAGCAGCCTGTGGCGGTCAGATACGCAGTATTTT. The rearrangement joins TRBV4-3 to TRBJ2-3; no definite D call. The V gene lost 4 bases and the J gene lost 4 bases, with 9 bases spanning the gap. There are 13 residues in the CDR3. The germline gives CDR1 LGHNA, CDR2 YSLEER.

This clonotype was recorded a few times. The chain links TRBV12-3 or TRBV12-4 to TRBJ2-7; TRBD2 might be the D (7 bases). This CDR3 has 13 amino acids. The ends were cut back, 6 bases at V and 6 bases at J, with 15 bases in the middle. CDR3 in DNA: TGTGCCAGCAGAAGGGGGGAGGGTTTCGAGCAGTACTTC. As protein: CASRRGEGFEQYF.

In this sample, this clonotype turned up a few times. The gene calls are TRBV14 and TRBJ2-7; no clear D gene. The V gene lost 1 base and the J gene lost 0 bases, with 7 bases spanning the gap. The germline V gene encodes CDR1 SGHDN and CDR2 FVKESK. This CDR3 is 14 amino acids long. CDR3 nucleotide sequence: TGTGCCAGCAGCCAAGTTTGGCCCTCCTACGAGCAGTACTTC. Its protein product is CASSQVWPSYEQYF.

J is TRBJ2-5 and V is TRBV7-2; D is unresolved. There are 14 residues in the CDR3. Germline loops: CDR1 SGHTA, CDR2 FQGNSA. V lost 5 bases and J lost 2, with 12 bases in between. CDR3 loop: CASSPRHQQETQYF. CDR3 coding DNA: TGTGCCAGCAGCCCTCGACATCAGCAAGAGACCCAGTACTTC.

This chain connects TRBV20-1 to TRBJ1-2; 7 bases are a match to TRBD1. V was clipped by 8 bases and J by 4 bases; unmatched bases: 13. Germline V gene lookup returns CDR1 DFQATT and CDR2 SNEGSKA (reference sequence). The CDR3 sequence is 14 residues long. CDR3 sequence reads: CSSPSNQGVYGYTF. CDR3 bases: TGCAGTAGCCCTTCTAACCAGGGGGTCTATGGCTACACCTTC.

This chain joins TRBV12-2 and TRBJ2-5; TRBD1 is the table's D call, not checked against the DNA. TRBV12-2 is a known pseudogene. CDR3 size: 21 residues. The CDR3 spells CASRLAHPDRTGRMSLETQYF. The CDR3 DNA reads TGTGCAAGTCGCTTAGCCCACCCTGATAGGACAGGGCGGATGAGTCTAGAGACCCAGTACTTC.

This clonotype has a count of ten or more. V gene TRBV6-1 combines with J gene TRBJ2-7; the D is unclear. The CDR3 consists of 14 residues. Trimming stripped 1 base from V and 3 bases from J, with 10 bases between. Germline V gene sequence: CDR1 MNHNS, CDR2 SASEGT. CDR3 in amino acids: CASSEGVGIYEQYF. The DNA for the CDR3 is TGTGCCAGCAGTGAAGGGGTGGGTATCTACGAGCAGTACTTC.

The chain joins TRBV30 to TRBJ1-2; no clear D gene. Between the trimmed V and J ends, which lost 2 bases and 8 bases, there was a span of 9 bases. The germline gives CDR1 GTSNPN, CDR2 SVGIG (reference sequence). The CDR3 has 11 residues. The CDR3 spells CAWSSWEGYTF. DNA for the CDR3: TGTGCCTGGAGTTCCTGGGAGGGCTACACCTTC.

This clonotype has ten or more counts. Sequence at one end of the junction differs from germline and may be a read error. The chain combines TRBV12-3 or TRBV12-4 with TRBJ2-5, with D possibly matching TRBD1 (6 bases). CDR3 length: 13 amino acids. The CDR3 DNA reads as TGTGCTAGCAGCTTGGACAGTCAAGAGACCCAGTACTTC. This sequence encodes CASSLDSQETQYF.

V and J are TRBV6-2 or TRBV6-3 and TRBJ2-4; D is perhaps TRBD2 (5 bases). V shed 6 bases and J shed 4 bases, with 22 bases lying between them. The CDR3 runs 17 residues. CDR1 and CDR2 from the germline V gene are MNHEY and SVGEGT. CDR3 sequence reads: CASSPILAPSRKNIQYF. CDR3 sequence (DNA): TGTGCCAGCAGCCCTATCCTAGCTCCGAGCCGGAAAAACATTCAGTACTTC.